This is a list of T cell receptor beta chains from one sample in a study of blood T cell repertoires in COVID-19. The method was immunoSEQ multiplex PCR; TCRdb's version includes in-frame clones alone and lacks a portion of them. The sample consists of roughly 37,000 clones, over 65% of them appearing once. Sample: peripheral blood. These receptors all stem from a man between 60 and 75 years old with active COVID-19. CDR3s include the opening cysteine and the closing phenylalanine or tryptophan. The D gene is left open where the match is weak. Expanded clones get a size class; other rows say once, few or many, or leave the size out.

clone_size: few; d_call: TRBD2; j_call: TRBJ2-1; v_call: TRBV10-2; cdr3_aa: CASSLLAGMGNEQFF; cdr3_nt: TGCGCCAGCAGCCTCCTAGCGGGGATGGGCAATGAGCAGTTCTTC
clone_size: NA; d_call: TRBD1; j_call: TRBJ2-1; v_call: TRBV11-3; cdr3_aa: CASSEGTGVINEQFF; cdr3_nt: TGTGCCAGCAGCGAAGGGACAGGGGTAATAAATGAGCAGTTCTTC
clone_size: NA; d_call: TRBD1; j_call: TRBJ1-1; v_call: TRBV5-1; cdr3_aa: CASSLETQGAYAFF; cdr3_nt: TGCGCCAGCAGCTTGGAAACTCAGGGGGCTTATGCTTTCTTT
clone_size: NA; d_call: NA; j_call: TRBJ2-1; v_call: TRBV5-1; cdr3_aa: CASSLALDRSSAQFF; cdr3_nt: TGCGCCAGCAGCTTGGCCCTGGACAGATCGAGCGCGCAGTTCTTC
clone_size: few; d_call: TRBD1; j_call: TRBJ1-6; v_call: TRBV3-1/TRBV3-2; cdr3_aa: CARPGTGASPLHF; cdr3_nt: TGTGCCAGACCCGGGACAGGGGCTTCACCCCTCCACTTT
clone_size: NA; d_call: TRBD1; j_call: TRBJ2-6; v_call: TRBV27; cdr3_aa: CASSLHTGGLGSGANVLTF; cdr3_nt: TGTGCCAGCAGTTTACATACAGGGGGGCTCGGGTCTGGGGCCAACGTCCTGACTTTC
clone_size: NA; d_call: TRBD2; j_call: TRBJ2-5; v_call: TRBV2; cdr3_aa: CASSILAGRGETQYF; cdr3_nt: TGTGCCAGCAGTATATTAGCGGGGCGGGGAGAGACCCAGTACTTC
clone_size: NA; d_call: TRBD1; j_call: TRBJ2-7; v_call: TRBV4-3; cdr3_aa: CASSPGTGVAYEQYF; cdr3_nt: TGCGCCAGCAGCCCCGGGACAGGGGTAGCCTACGAGCAGTACTTC
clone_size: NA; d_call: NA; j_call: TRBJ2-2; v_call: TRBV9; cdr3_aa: CASSVGGLNTGELFF; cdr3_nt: TGTGCCAGCAGCGTAGGGGGACTGAACACCGGGGAGCTGTTTTTT
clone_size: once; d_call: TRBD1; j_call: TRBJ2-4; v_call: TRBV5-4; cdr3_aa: CASSPPRGQGSDIQYF; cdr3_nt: TGTGCCAGCAGCCCCCCCCGGGGACAGGGGTCAGACATTCAGTACTTC
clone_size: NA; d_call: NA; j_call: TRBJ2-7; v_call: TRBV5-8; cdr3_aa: CASSLDPGYQGRSYEQYF; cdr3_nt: TGTGCCAGCAGCTTGGACCCCGGGTACCAGGGGCGATCCTACGAGCAGTACTTC
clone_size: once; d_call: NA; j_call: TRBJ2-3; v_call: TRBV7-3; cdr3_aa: CASSLDYTDTQYF; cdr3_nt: TGTGCCAGCAGTCTCGACTACACAGATACGCAGTATTTT
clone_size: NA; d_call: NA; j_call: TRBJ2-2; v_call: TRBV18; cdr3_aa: CASSPPWTANTGELFF; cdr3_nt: TGTGCCAGCTCACCACCTTGGACAGCGAACACCGGGGAGCTGTTTTTT
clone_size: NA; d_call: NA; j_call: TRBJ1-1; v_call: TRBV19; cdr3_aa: CASRSYTEAFF; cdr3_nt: TGTGCCAGTAGGTCTTATACTGAAGCTTTCTTT
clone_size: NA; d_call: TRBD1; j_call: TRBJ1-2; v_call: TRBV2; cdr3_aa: CASREKTGGIYGYTF; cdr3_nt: TGTGCCAGCAGGGAGAAGACAGGGGGGATATATGGCTACACCTTC
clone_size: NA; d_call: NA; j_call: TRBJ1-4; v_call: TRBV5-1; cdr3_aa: CASSPGTSPNEKLFF; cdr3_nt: TGCGCCAGCAGCCCGGGGACATCTCCTAATGAAAAACTGTTTTTT
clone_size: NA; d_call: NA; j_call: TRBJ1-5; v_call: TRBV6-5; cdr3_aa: CASSGRKEGNQPQHF; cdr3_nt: TGTGCCAGCAGCGGGCGGAAGGAGGGCAATCAGCCCCAGCATTTT
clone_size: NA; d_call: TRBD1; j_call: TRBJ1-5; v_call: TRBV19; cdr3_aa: CASRDRGQPQHF; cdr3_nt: TGTGCCAGTAGGGACAGGGGTCAGCCCCAGCATTTT
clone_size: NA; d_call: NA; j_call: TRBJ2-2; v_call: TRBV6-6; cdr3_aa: CASSSTGELFF; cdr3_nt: TGTGCCAGCAGCAGCACCGGGGAGCTGTTTTTT
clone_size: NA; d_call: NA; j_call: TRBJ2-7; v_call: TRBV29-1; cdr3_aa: CSVGLPSRYEQYF; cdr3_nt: TGCAGCGTTGGACTTCCGAGCCGCTACGAGCAGTACTTC
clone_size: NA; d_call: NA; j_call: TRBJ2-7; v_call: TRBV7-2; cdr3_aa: CASSYDRSYEQYF; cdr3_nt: TGTGCCAGCAGCTATGACAGATCCTACGAGCAGTACTTC
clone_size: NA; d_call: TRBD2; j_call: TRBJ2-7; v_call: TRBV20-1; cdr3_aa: CSASLAGGLYEQYF; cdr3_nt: TGCAGTGCTAGTCTAGCGGGAGGGCTCTACGAGCAGTACTTC
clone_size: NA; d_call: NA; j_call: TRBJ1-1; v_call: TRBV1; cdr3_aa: CTSSRWARITEAFF; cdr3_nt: TGCACCAGCAGCCGATGGGCCAGAATCACTGAAGCTTTCTTT
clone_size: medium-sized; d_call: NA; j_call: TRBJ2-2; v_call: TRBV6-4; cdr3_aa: CASSAGDTGELFF; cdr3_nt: TGTGCCAGCAGTGCAGGGGACACCGGGGAGCTGTTTTTT
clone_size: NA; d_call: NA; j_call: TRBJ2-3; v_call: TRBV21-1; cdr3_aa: CASSKAVGEYGGLDADTQYF; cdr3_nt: TGTGCCAGCAGCAAAGCCGTGGGAGAATATGGGGGCCTTGATGCAGATACGCAGTATTTT
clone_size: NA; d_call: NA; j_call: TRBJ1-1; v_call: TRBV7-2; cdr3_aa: CASSLQGSTEAFF; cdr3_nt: TGTGCCAGCAGCTTACAGGGATCCACTGAAGCTTTCTTT
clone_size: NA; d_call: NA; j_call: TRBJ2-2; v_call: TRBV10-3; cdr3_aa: CAISGGNGELFF; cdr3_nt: TGTGCCATCAGTGGAGGGAACGGGGAGCTGTTTTTT
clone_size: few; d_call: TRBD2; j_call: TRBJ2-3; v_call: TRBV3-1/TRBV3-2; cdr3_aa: CASSPGLAGSITQYF; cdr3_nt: TGTGCCAGCAGCCCTGGACTAGCGGGGTCAATTACGCAGTATTTT
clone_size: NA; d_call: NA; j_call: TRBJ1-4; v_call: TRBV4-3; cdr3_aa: CASSRDPGDPNEKLFF; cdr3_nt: TGCGCCAGCAGCCGAGACCCAGGGGACCCCAATGAAAAACTGTTTTTT
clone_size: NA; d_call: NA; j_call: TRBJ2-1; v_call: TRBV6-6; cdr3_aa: CASSRRDSYNEQFF; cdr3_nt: TGTGCCAGCTCACGGAGGGACTCCTACAATGAGCAGTTCTTC
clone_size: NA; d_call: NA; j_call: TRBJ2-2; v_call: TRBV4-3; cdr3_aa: CASSQDTGRGWELFF; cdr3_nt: TGCGCCAGCAGCCAAGATACTGGCCGGGGATGGGAGCTGTTTTTT
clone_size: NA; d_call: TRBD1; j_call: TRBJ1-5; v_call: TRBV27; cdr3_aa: CASSSGQGAKPQHF; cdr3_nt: TGTGCCAGCAGTTCGGGACAGGGGGCGAAGCCCCAGCATTTT
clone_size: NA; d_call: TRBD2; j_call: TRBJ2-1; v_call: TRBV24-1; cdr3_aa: CATSSSGVNYNEQFF; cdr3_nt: TGTGCCACCAGTTCGAGCGGGGTGAACTACAATGAGCAGTTCTTC
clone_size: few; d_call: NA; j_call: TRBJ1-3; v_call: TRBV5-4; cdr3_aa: CASSSTGTGNTIYF; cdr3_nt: TGTGCCAGCAGTTCTACAGGGACAGGAAACACCATATATTTT
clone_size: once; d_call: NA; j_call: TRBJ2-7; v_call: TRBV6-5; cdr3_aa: CASNHPGPEYEQYF; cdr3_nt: TGTGCCAGCAATCACCCCGGTCCCGAATACGAGCAGTACTTC
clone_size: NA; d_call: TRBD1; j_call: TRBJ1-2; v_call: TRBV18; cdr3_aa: CASSPLTGTGGTDGYTF; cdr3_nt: TGTGCCAGCTCACCACTGACCGGGACAGGAGGAACGGACGGCTACACCTTC
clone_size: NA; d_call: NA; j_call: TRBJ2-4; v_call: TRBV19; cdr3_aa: CASSIQGPGIQYF; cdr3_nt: TGTGCCAGTAGTATCCAGGGGCCAGGCATTCAGTACTTC
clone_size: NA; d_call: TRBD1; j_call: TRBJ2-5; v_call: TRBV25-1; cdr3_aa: CASSVTGGETQYF; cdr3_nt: TGTGCCAGCAGTGTGACAGGGGGCGAGACCCAGTACTTC
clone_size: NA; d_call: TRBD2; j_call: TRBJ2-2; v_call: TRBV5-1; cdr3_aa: CASSLIAGGWDTGELFF; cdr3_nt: TGCGCCAGCAGCTTGATAGCGGGAGGATGGGACACCGGGGAGCTGTTTTTT
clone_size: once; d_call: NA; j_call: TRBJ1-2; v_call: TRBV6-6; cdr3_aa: CASSYWQGGYTF; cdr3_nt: TGTGCCAGCAGTTACTGGCAGGGAGGCTACACCTTC
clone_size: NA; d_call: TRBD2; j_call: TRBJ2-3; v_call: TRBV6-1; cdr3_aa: CASSEEEAGAGGDTQYF; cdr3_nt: TGTGCCAGCAGTGAAGAAGAAGCGGGGGCCGGGGGAGATACGCAGTATTTT